These T cell receptor beta chains were read from a single sample in a study of CD8 T cells in ankylosing spondylitis. TCRdb recomputed calls from the 5' RACE reads with MiXCR, one row per CDR3 protein. The sample shows about 310,000 distinct CDR3 sequences, less than 25% of them seen only once. Sequenced: blood, either unsorted or a sorted T cell fraction (not recorded which). The receptors derive from a female donor with ankylosing spondylitis or in good health (not recorded which). Each CDR3 is given with its conserved first and last residue. Each record gives: D gene, J gene, V gene, clone size, CDR3 length, CDR3 DNA, CDR3 protein. A D gene is named only where the DNA matches it firmly. The listing skips clone size in some rows; elsewhere it reads once, few, many or a size class.

>NA|TRBJ2-3|TRBV7-9|NA|15
TGTGCCAGCAGCCCGCTTCTGGCGGAGGCAGATACGCAGTATTTT
CASSPLLAEADTQYF
>NA|TRBJ1-2|TRBV4-3|NA|13
TGCGCCAGCAGCCTGCGGATCGGCTATGGCTACACCTTC
CASSLRIGYGYTF
>TRBD1|TRBJ2-1|TRBV25-1|NA|15
TGTGCCACCCAGATAGGACAGGGCACCTACAATGAGCAGTTCTTC
CATQIGQGTYNEQFF
>NA|TRBJ1-5|TRBV12-3/TRBV12-4|many|14
TGTGCCAGCACCGGGACCTCCAGGAATCAGCCCCAGCATTTT
CASTGTSRNQPQHF
>TRBD1|TRBJ2-3|TRBV12-3/TRBV12-4|NA|15
TGTGCCAGCAGTTTAGAGGGGGCTAGCACAGATACGCAGTATTTT
CASSLEGASTDTQYF
>NA|TRBJ2-1|TRBV20-1|few|14
TGCAGTGCTAGCGGCGGTAACTCCGCCAATGAGCAGTTCTTC
CSASGGNSANEQFF
>NA|TRBJ2-2|TRBV12-3/TRBV12-4|NA|15
TGTGCCAGCAGTTTCGGGCAGGCACCCGCTAGGGAGCTGTTTTTT
CASSFGQAPARELFF
>NA|TRBJ2-5|TRBV24-1|NA|14
TGTGCCACCAGTGATTTGCCCCTGAAAGAGACCCAGTACTTC
CATSDLPLKETQYF
>TRBD2|TRBJ2-1|TRBV29-1|many|12
TGCAGCGGGACTAGCGGGAGGCTTGAGCAGTTCTTC
CSGTSGRLEQFF
>NA|TRBJ1-2|TRBV25-1|few|13
TGTGCCAGCAGTCCAGGATCCCTCCTTGGCTACACCTTC
CASSPGSLLGYTF
>NA|TRBJ2-1|TRBV20-1|many|14
TGCAGTGCTAGCGATTCCTGGGGTATGAATGAGCAGTTCTTC
CSASDSWGMNEQFF
>TRBD2|TRBJ2-7|TRBV27|few|15
TGTGCCAGCAGTTTACGTAGCGGGAGCGTCTACGAGCAGTACTTC
CASSLRSGSVYEQYF
>NA|TRBJ1-5|TRBV12-3/TRBV12-4|NA|15
TGTGCCAGCAGTTTTGGGGGGGGGAGCAATCAGCCCCAGCATTTT
CASSFGGGSNQPQHF
>NA|TRBJ2-1|TRBV29-1|many|15
TGCAGCGTGGCCAATGGGCTATCGTACTACAATGAGCAGTTCTTC
CSVANGLSYYNEQFF
>TRBD2|TRBJ2-1|TRBV12-3/TRBV12-4|NA|17
TGTGCCAGCAGTTTACCGCGGACTAGCGGGGGCCTGGATGAGCAGTTCTTC
CASSLPRTSGGLDEQFF
>NA|TRBJ2-3|TRBV20-1|many|13
TGCAGTGCTAGCAGGGAGGCCACAGATACGCAGTATTTT
CSASREATDTQYF
>TRBD2|TRBJ2-3|TRBV20-1|few|15
TGCAGTGCTAGAAAGGGACTAGCGTCAGCAGATACGCAGTATTTT
CSARKGLASADTQYF
>TRBD2|TRBJ2-5|TRBV20-1|NA|13
TGCAGTGCCCGTAGCGGGAGAGTCGGGACCCAGTACTTC
CSARSGRVGTQYF
>TRBD2|TRBJ2-7|TRBV20-1|few|13
TGCAGTGCTAGAGTGACTAGCGGTCGTCTTCAGTACTTC
CSARVTSGRLQYF
>TRBD2|TRBJ2-5|TRBV3-1|few|17
TGTGCCAGCAGCCACAGGACTAGCGGTTCTGGGGGGGAGACCCAGTACTTC
CASSHRTSGSGGETQYF
>NA|TRBJ1-1|TRBV21-1|few|13
TGTGCCAGCAGTAGATCCATGAACACTGAAGCTTTCTTT
CASSRSMNTEAFF
>NA|TRBJ1-3|TRBV10-3|NA|14
TGTGCCTCTTTGGACCGGGACGGTGGAAACACCATATATTTT
CASLDRDGGNTIYF
>TRBD1|TRBJ2-7|TRBV7-1|NA|15
TGTGCCAGCAGCTTAGGGACAGGGGTAACCTACGAGCAGTACTTC
CASSLGTGVTYEQYF
>NA|TRBJ2-1|TRBV13|few|14
TGTGCCAGCAGTTTGGGCCTCCATGAGCTCGAGCAGTTCTTC
CASSLGLHELEQFF
>TRBD2|TRBJ2-1|TRBV20-1|many|15
TGCAGTGCTAGAATAGGTAGCGGGTCTTACAATGAGCAGTTCTTC
CSARIGSGSYNEQFF
>TRBD2|TRBJ2-1|TRBV7-3|NA|15
TGTGCCAGCAGCTTAACCGGGAGCGGGAGGGAGACCCAGTTCTTC
CASSLTGSGRETQFF
>TRBD2|TRBJ2-1|TRBV20-1|NA|13
TGCAGTGCTAGACAAAGCGGGGATAATGAGCAGTTCTTC
CSARQSGDNEQFF
>NA|TRBJ2-3|TRBV7-7|few|14
TGTGCTAGCAGCCACGACGTGGGCACAGATACGCAGTATTTT
CASSHDVGTDTQYF
>NA|TRBJ2-7|TRBV5-6|NA|15
TGTGCCAGCAGCTACTTTGGGGGAGGACGTTACGAGCAGTACTTC
CASSYFGGGRYEQYF
>NA|TRBJ1-5|TRBV5-4|few|15
TGTGCCAGCAGCAAGGGCGGGCGCCCCAATCAGCCCCAGCATTTT
CASSKGGRPNQPQHF
>NA|TRBJ2-1|TRBV12-3/TRBV12-4|many|13
TGTGCCAGCAGTTCCGGGACCTACAATGAGCAGTTCTTC
CASSSGTYNEQFF
>NA|TRBJ2-7|TRBV5-1|few|15
TGCGCCAGCAGCTTGGGGAGGGGGCCCTCATACGAGCAGTACTTC
CASSLGRGPSYEQYF
>NA|TRBJ2-1|TRBV20-1|NA|15
TGCAGTGCTAGAGATCAACGGGTCCCCTACAATGAGCAGTTCTTC
CSARDQRVPYNEQFF
>TRBD1|TRBJ1-2|TRBV7-2|few|13
TGTGCCAGCAGCGAGACAGGGGTCCGTGGCTACACCTTC
CASSETGVRGYTF
>NA|TRBJ2-7|TRBV5-1|few|14
TGCGCCAGCAGCAATGGCGGGTATACCTACGAGCAGTACTTC
CASSNGGYTYEQYF
>NA|TRBJ1-5|TRBV28|NA|13
TGTGCCAGCAGGACCCAGGGGAATCAGCCCCAGCATTTT
CASRTQGNQPQHF
>TRBD1|TRBJ1-2|TRBV5-4|few|14
TGTGCCAGCAGCAAGCCGGGACAGAACTATGGCTACACCTTC
CASSKPGQNYGYTF
>TRBD1|TRBJ2-4|TRBV10-1|NA|19
TGCGCCAGCCGAGACGGGACAGGGGAGTTCCGGGTAGCCAAAAACATTCAGTACTTC
CASRDGTGEFRVAKNIQYF
>NA|TRBJ2-6|TRBV20-1|NA|15
TGCAGTGCTAGGACGGCGGGCTCTGGGGCCAACGTCCTGACTTTC
CSARTAGSGANVLTF
>NA|TRBJ2-1|TRBV5-6|NA|16
TGTGCCAGCAGCTTGGGCGCTGCTAGCTCCTACAATGAGCAGTTCTTC
CASSLGAASSYNEQFF